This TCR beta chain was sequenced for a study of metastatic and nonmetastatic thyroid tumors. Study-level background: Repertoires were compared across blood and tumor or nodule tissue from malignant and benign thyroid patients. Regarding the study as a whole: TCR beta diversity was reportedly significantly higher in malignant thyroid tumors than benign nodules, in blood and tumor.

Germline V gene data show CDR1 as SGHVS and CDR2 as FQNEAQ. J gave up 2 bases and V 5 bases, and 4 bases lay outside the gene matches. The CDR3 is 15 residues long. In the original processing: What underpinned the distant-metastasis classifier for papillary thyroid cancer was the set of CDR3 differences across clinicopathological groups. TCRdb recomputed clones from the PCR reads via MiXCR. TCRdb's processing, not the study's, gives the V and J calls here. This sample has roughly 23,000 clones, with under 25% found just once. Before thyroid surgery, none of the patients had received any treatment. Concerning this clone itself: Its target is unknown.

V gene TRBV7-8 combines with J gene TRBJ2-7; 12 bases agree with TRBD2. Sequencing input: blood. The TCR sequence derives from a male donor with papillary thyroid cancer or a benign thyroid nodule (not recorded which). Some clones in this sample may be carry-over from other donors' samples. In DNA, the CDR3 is TGTGCCAGCAGCATCGGACTAGCGGGGACCTACGAGCAGTACTTC. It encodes CASSIGLAGTYEQYF.